The next 2 T cell receptor beta chains were all read from a single sample in a study of shared clonotypes between healthy human individuals. Generated by immunoSEQ multiplex PCR, the TCRdb table keeps only in-frame clones and is missing some. The sample holds about 1.5 million clones, 95% to 99% seen once. Sequenced material: naive CD4+ T cells sorted from blood. As for subset: CD45RA+ positively selected. The source is a man aged 30 to 45 in good health.

A remark on this clone: Other DNA sequences in the same sample also yield this CDR3. The chain recombines TRBV5-1 with TRBJ1-3; 8 nucleotides align to TRBD1. Per the germline V gene, CDR1 is SGHRS and CDR2 is YFSETQ. V shed 0 bases, J shed 4 bases, and the junction held 3 bases outside the gene matches. This CDR3 has 15 residues. DNA of the CDR3: TGCGCCAGCAGCTTGGAGACAGGGGCCGGAAACACCATATATTTT. It codes for CASSLETGAGNTIYF.

A remark on this clone: This sample includes further DNA sequences coding for the same CDR3. The chain carries TRBV18 and TRBJ1-5; D call uncertain. This CDR3 is 13 amino acids long. The V gene's germline CDR1 is KGHSH and CDR2 LQKENI. The germline V and J ends were trimmed by 3 bases and 5 bases, with 8 bases remaining between them. This CDR3 is CASSPSGYQPQHF. CDR3 in DNA: TGTGCCAGCTCACCGTCGGGGTATCAGCCCCAGCATTTT.